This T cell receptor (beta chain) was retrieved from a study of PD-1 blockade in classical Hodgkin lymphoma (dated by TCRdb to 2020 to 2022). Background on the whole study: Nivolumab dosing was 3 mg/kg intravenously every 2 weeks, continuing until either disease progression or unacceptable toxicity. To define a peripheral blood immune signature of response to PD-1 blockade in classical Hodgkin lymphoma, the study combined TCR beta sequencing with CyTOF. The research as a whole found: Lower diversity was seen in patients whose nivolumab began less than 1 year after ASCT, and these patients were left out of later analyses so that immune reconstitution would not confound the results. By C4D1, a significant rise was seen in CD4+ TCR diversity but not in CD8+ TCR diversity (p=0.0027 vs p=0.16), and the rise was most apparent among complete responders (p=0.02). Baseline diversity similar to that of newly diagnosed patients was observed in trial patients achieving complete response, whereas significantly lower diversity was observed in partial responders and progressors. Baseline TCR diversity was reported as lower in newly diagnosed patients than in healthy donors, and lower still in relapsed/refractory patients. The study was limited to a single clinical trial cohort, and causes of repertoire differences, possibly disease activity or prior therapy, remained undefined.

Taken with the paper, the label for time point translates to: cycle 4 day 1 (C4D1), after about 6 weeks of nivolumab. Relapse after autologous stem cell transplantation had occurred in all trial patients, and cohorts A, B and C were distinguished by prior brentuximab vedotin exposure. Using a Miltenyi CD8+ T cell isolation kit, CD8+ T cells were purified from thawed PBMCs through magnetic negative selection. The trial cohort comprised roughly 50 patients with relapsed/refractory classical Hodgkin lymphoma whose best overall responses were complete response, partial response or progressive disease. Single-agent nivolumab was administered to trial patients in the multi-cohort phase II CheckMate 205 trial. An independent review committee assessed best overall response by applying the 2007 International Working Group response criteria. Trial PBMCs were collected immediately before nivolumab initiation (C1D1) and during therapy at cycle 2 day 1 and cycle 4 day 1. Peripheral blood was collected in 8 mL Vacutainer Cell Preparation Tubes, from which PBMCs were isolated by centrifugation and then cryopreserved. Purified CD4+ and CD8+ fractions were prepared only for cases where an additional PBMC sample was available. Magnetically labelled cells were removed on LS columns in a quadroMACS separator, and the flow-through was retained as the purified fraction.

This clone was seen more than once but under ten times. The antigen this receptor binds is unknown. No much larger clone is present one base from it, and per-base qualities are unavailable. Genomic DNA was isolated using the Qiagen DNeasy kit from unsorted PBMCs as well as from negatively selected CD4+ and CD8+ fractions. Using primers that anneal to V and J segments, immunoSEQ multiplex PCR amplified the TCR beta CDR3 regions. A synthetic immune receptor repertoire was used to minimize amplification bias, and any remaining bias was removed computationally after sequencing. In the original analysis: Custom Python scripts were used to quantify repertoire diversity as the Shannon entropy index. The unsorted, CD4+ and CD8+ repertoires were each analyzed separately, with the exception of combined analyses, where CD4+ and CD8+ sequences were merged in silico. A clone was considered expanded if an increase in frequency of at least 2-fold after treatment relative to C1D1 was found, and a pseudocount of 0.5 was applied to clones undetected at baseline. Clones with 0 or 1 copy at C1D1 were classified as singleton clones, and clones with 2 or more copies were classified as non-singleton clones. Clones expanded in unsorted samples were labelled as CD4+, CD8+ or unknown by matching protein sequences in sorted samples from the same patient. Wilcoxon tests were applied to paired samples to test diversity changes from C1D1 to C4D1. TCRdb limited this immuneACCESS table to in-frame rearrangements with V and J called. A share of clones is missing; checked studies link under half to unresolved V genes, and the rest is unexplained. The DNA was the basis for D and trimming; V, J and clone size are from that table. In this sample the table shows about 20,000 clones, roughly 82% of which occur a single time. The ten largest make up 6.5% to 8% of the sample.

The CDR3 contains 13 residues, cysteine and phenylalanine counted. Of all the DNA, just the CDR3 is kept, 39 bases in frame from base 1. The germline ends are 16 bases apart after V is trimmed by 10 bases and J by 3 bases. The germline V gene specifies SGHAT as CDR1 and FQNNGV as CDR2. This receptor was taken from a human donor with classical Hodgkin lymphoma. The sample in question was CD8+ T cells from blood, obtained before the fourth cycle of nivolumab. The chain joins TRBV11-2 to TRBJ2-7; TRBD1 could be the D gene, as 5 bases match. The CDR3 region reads CATHPWGYYEQYF. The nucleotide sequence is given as TGTGCCACCCACCCGTGGGGCTACTACGAGCAGTACTTC. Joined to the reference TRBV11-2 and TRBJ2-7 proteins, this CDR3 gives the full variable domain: EAGVAQSPRYKIIEKRQSVAFWCNPISGHATLYWYQQILGQGPKLLIQFQNNGVVDDSQLPKDRFSAERLKGVDSTLKIQPAKLEDSAVYLCATHPWGYYEQYFGPGTRLTVT.